Listed here are 6 T cell receptor beta chains from one sample, sequenced in a study of cytomegalovirus exposure and HLA in healthy donors. PCR amplification relied on 60 Vbeta primers (plus 13 Jbeta primers). Only in-frame clones appear in the TCRdb table, and some are missing; sequencing was by immunoSEQ multiplex PCR. Of just over 200,000 clones listed, around 83% are singletons. The sequencing input was PBMCs. These receptors were obtained from a woman aged 40-49 years in good health and CMV-seronegative.

This sequence joins TRBV20-1 and TRBJ1-1; possible D gene TRBD1, 6 bases. V was shortened by 6 bases and J by 10 bases, with 15 bases between the two germline ends. This CDR3 has 11 amino acids. Germline assignment: CDR1 DFQATT and CDR2 SNEGSKA (reference sequence). The CDR3 protein is CSALQGGRAFF. The CDR3 nucleotides read TGCAGTGCGCTACAGGGTGGTAGAGCTTTCTTT.

The V gene is TRBV18, the J gene TRBJ2-7; 9 nucleotides agree with TRBD1. The ends lost 1 base at V and 2 bases at J; junction bases unmatched: 3. CDR3 length: 15 residues. Germline assignment: CDR1 KGHSH and CDR2 LQKENI. The CDR3 reads CASSPLGQGTYEQYF. CDR3 nucleotide sequence: TGTGCCAGCTCACCACTGGGACAGGGCACCTACGAGCAGTACTTC.

This sequence joins TRBV6-5 and TRBJ2-2; maybe TRBD1 (5 bases). The CDR3 is 14 residues long. Trimming stripped 6 bases from V and 0 bases from J, with 8 bases between. Germline V gene sequence: CDR1 MNHEY, CDR2 SVGAGI. In DNA form, the CDR3 reads TGTGCCAGCAGGCGGACAACGAACACCGGGGAGCTGTTTTTT. Its protein is CASRRTTNTGELFF.

This clone showed up just once. The chain joins TRBV7-2 to TRBJ1-4; D ambiguous. From germline, CDR1 is SGHTA and CDR2 FQGNSA. Trimming removed 1 base at V and 7 bases at J, with 19 bases between. The CDR3 extends over 17 amino acids. The DNA of the CDR3 is TGTGCCAGCAGCTTAGGTGGTCCCGGGGTGGAGGGTGAAAAACTGTTTTTT. Translated, it gives CASSLGGPGVEGEKLFF.

The chain is built from TRBV28 and TRBJ2-7, with no clear D. The CDR3 is 15 amino acids. CDR1 and CDR2 from the germline V gene are MDHEN and SYDVKM. Trimming left V 4 bases short and J 0 bases short, with 13 bases between. CDR3 nucleotides: TGTGCCAGCAGTTGGAGAGGAGCTCGCTCCTACGAGCAGTACTTC. Protein product: CASSWRGARSYEQYF.

This chain uses TRBV5-1 with TRBJ2-1; D might be TRBD1 (5 bases). This CDR3 contains 18 residues. V was pared by 0 bases and J by 0 bases, with 16 bases between. Germline CDR1 SGHRS, CDR2 YFSETQ. The CDR3 reads CASSLVADSMSSYNEQFF. The CDR3 DNA follows: TGCGCCAGCAGCTTGGTCGCCGACAGTATGAGCTCCTACAATGAGCAGTTCTTC.